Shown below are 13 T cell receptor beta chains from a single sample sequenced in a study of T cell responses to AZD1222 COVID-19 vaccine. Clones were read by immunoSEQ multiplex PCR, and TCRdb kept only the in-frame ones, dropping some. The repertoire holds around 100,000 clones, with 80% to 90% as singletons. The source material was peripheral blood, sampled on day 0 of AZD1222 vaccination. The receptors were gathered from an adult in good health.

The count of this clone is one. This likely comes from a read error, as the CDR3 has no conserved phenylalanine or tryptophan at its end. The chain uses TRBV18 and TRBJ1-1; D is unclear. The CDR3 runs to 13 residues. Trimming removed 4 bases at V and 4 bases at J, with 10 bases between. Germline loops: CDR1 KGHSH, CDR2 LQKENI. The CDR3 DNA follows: TGTGCCAGCTCACTACTTTCGAGCACTGAAGCTTTCCTT. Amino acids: CASSLLSSTEAFL.

The CDR3 protein is CASTAESITGELFF. CDR3 nucleotides: TGTGCCAGTACGGCAGAGAGTATTACCGGGGAGCTGTTTTTT. V and J are TRBV19 and TRBJ2-2; D is unresolved. V was cut by 7 bases and J by 5 bases, with 14 bases left in between. CDR1 LNHDA and CDR2 SQIVND come from the germline V gene (reference sequence). CDR3 length: 14 residues. Complete variable domain (other parts from reference TRBV19 and TRBJ2-2): DGGITQSPKYLFRKEGQNVTLSCEQNLNHDAMYWYRQDPGQGLRLIYYSQIVNDFQKGDIAEGYSVSREKKESFPLTVTSAQKNPTAFYLCASTAESITGELFFGEGSRLTVL.

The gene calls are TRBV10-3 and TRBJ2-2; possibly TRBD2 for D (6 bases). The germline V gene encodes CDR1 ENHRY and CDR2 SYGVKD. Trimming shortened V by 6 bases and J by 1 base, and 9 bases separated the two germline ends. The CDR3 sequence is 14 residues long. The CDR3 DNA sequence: TGTGCCATCAGGCGGGGACTGAACACCGGGGAGCTGTTTTTT. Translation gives CAIRRGLNTGELFF.

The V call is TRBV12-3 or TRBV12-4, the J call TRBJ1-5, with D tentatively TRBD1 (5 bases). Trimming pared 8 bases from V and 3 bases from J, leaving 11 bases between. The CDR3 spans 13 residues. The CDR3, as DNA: TGTGCCAGCGCCCAGGGTCACAATCAGCCCCAGCATTTT. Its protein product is CASAQGHNQPQHF.

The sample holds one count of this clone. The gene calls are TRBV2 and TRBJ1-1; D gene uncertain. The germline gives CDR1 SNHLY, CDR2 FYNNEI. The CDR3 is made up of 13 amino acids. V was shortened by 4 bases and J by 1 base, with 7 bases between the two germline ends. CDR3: CASSVTRNTEAFF. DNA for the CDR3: TGTGCCAGCAGTGTAACAAGGAACACTGAAGCTTTCTTT. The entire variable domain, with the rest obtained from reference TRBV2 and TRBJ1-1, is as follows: EPEVTQTPSHQVTQMGQEVILRCVPISNHLYFYWYRQILGQKVEFLVSFYNNEISEKSEIFDDQFSVERPDGSNFTLKIRSTKLEDSAMYFCASSVTRNTEAFFGQGTRLTVV.

Written as DNA, the CDR3 is TGTGCCAGCACCCTGACAGGCCCCTATGGCTACACCTTC. Its translation: CASTLTGPYGYTF. The chain carries TRBV12-3 or TRBV12-4 and TRBJ1-2, with a possible D match to TRBD1 (6 bases). The CDR3 consists of 13 residues. V was clipped by 7 bases and J by 4 bases, with 13 bases between them.

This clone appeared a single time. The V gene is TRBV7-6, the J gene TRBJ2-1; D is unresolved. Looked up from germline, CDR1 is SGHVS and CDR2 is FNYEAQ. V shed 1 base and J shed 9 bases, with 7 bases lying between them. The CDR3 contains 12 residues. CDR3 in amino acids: CASSLGRGEQFF. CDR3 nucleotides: TGTGCCAGCAGCTTAGGTCGTGGTGAGCAGTTCTTC.

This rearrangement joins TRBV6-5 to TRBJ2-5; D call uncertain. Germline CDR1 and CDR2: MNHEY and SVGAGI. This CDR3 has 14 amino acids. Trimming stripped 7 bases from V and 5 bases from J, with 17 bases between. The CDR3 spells CASILTPFGETQYF. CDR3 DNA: TGTGCCAGCATTCTTACCCCCTTCGGTGAGACCCAGTACTTC.

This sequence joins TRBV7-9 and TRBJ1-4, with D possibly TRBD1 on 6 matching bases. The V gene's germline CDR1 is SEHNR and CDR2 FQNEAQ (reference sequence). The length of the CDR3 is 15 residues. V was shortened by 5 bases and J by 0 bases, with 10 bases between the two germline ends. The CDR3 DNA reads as TGTGCCAGCAGCATGACAGGACCAACTAATGAAAAACTGTTTTTT. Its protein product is CASSMTGPTNEKLFF.

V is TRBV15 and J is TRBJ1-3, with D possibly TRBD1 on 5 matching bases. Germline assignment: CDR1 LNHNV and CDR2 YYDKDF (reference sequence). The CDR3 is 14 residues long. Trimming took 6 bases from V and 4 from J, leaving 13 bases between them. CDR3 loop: CATSAGSRGNTIYF. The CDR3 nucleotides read TGTGCCACCAGTGCAGGGTCAAGGGGAAACACCATATATTTT. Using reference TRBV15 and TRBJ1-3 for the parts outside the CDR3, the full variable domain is DAMVIQNPRYQVTQFGKPVTLSCSQTLNHNVMYWYQQKSSQAPKLLFHYYDKDFNNEADTPDNFQSRRPNTSFCFLDIRSPGLGDTAMYLCATSAGSRGNTIYFGEGSWLTVV.

CDR3 residues: CASTPREGTEAFF. CDR3 nucleotide sequence: TGTGCCAGTACCCCCCGGGAGGGCACTGAAGCTTTCTTT. This chain joins TRBV19 and TRBJ1-1; no clear D gene. Trimming cost V 7 bases and J 4 bases, with 13 bases left between them. The germline CDR1 and CDR2 sequences are LNHDA and SQIVND (reference sequence). The CDR3 is 13 residues long. Full variable domain (rest looked up from reference TRBV19 and TRBJ1-1): DGGITQSPKYLFRKEGQNVTLSCEQNLNHDAMYWYRQDPGQGLRLIYYSQIVNDFQKGDIAEGYSVSREKKESFPLTVTSAQKNPTAFYLCASTPREGTEAFFGQGTRLTVV.

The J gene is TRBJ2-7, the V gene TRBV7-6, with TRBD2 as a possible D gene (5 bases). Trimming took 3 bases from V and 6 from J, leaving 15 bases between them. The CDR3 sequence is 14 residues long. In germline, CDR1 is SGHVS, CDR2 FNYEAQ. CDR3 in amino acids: CASSLAAGYSEQYF. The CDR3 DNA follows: TGTGCCAGCAGCTTGGCCGCGGGTTATAGCGAGCAGTACTTC.

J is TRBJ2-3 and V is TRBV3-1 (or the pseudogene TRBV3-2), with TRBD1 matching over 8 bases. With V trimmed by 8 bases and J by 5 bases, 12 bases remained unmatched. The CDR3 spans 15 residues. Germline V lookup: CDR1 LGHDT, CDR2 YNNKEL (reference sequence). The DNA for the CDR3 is TGTGCCAGCTCTCGACAGGGGAATACAGGAGATACGCAGTATTTT. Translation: CASSRQGNTGDTQYF.